A single sample is the source of the 22 T cell receptor beta chains below, sequenced in a study of pediatric ulcerative colitis. The rectum was sampled with one to two pinch biopsies at colonoscopy. TCRdb keeps only in-frame clones here, not all; method: immunoSEQ multiplex PCR. The sample consists of over 30,000 clones, about 81% of them appearing once. The material sequenced was gut tissue. Receptor source: a boy aged 5-17 years with mild ulcerative colitis.

This chain connects TRBV7-8 to TRBJ1-2; TRBD1 agrees at 7 bases. V gave up 5 bases and J gave up 6 bases; unmatched junction bases: 12. There are 15 residues in the CDR3. Germline-derived CDR1 and CDR2 are SGHVS and FQNEAQ. The CDR3 bases are TGTGCCAGCAGCCCCGGGTCCTTCACAGGGGATGGCTACACCTTC. This translates into CASSPGSFTGDGYTF.

The chain couples TRBV6-1 to TRBJ1-2; D uncertain. Germline lookup yields CDR1 MNHNS and CDR2 SASEGT. This CDR3 contains 13 residues. V lost 8 bases to trimming and J lost 1 base, with 11 bases between them. The CDR3 region is CASVFGNNYGYTF. CDR3 nucleotide sequence: TGTGCCAGCGTATTCGGCAATAACTATGGCTACACCTTC.

V gene TRBV19 combines with J gene TRBJ2-2, with a weak D call TRBD1 (5 bases). The CDR3 totals 14 residues. Germline V gene lookup returns CDR1 LNHDA and CDR2 SQIVND (reference sequence). V lost 5 bases to trimming and J lost 4 bases, with 11 bases between them. The CDR3 DNA reads as TGTGCCAGTAGTCTTGAAGGGGTCACCGGGGAGCTGTTTTTT. Amino acid sequence: CASSLEGVTGELFF.

There are a few counts of this clone. The V call is TRBV9, the J call TRBJ1-3, with D possibly being TRBD1 (5 bases). This CDR3 spans 15 amino acids. The germline V gene has CDR1 SGDLS and CDR2 YYNGEE. V dropped 4 bases and J dropped 2 bases, with 13 bases sitting between them. The DNA for the CDR3 is TGTGCCAGCAGCATCGGACAAGGCACTGGAAACACCATATATTTT. Protein sequence: CASSIGQGTGNTIYF.

CDR3 protein: CSAGVQMNTEAFF. The CDR3 bases are TGCAGCGCTGGAGTTCAAATGAACACTGAAGCTTTCTTT. The V gene is TRBV29-1, the J gene TRBJ1-1; no reliable D call. V was pared by 7 bases and J by 0 bases, with 12 bases between. Looked up from germline, CDR1 is SQVTM and CDR2 is ANQGSEA. This CDR3 region has 13 residues.

The rearrangement links TRBV4-1 to TRBJ2-6, with 9 bases matching TRBD1. The V segment lost 4 bases and the J segment 2 bases; nucleotides outside the gene matches: 6. The CDR3 is 17 residues long. Germline CDR1 and CDR2: MGHRA and YSYEKL. The CDR3 loop reads CASSRGTGRPGANVLTF. CDR3 sequence (DNA): TGCGCCAGCAGCCGGGGGACAGGGCGGCCTGGGGCCAACGTCCTGACTTTC.

This sequence joins TRBV12-5 and TRBJ1-1; 7 bases match TRBD1. The J segment lost 11 bases and the V segment lost 6 bases, leaving 12 bases of the junction unmatched. The CDR3 consists of 13 residues. Germline V gene data show CDR1 as LGHNT and CDR2 as FRNRAP. The CDR3 protein is CASGLSRGGVAFF. DNA of the CDR3: TGTGCTAGTGGCCTCTCCAGGGGGGGAGTTGCTTTCTTT.

In nucleotides, the CDR3 is TGCGCCAGCAGCCCCCGTGGGGCCAACGTCCTGACTTTC. Translating gives CASSPRGANVLTF. The V gene is TRBV5-1, the J gene TRBJ2-6; no reliable D call. The CDR3 totals 13 residues. Per germline, CDR1 SGHRS and CDR2 YFSETQ. V shed 4 bases and J shed 3 bases, with 5 bases lying between them.

This chain joins TRBV7-6 and TRBJ1-3; no firm D call. In germline, CDR1 is SGHVS, CDR2 FNYEAQ. The CDR3 spans 15 residues. Trimming pared 2 bases from V and 2 bases from J, leaving 10 bases between. CDR3 in amino acids: CASSLISQAGNTIYF. The CDR3 nucleotides read TGTGCCAGCAGCTTAATTTCTCAGGCTGGAAACACCATATATTTT.

Of note for this clone: Additional DNA sequences in this sample encode the identical CDR3. The CDR3 DNA is TGTGCCAGCAGCTTGGATCGGCGTTCCTACGAGCAGTACTTC. Translated, it gives CASSLDRRSYEQYF. This rearrangement joins TRBV5-4 to TRBJ2-7; no firm D call. V was cut by 0 bases and J by 1 base, with 8 bases left in between. The germline V gene encodes CDR1 SGHNT and CDR2 YYREEE (reference sequence). The CDR3 has 14 residues.

This clone was found a few times. This sequence joins TRBV7-6 and TRBJ2-3; 7 bases match TRBD2. V shed 4 bases and J 3 bases; nucleotides not matched to a gene: 16. Germline CDR1 and CDR2: SGHVS and FNYEAQ. The CDR3 is made up of 18 amino acids. The CDR3 nucleotides read TGTGCCAGCAGCTCTAGGATAGGCTCTAGCGGACGAACAGATACGCAGTATTTT. Protein: CASSSRIGSSGRTDTQYF.

This chain connects TRBV4-1 to TRBJ1-1, with 10 bases fitting TRBD1. The germline V gene encodes CDR1 MGHRA and CDR2 YSYEKL. The CDR3 has 16 amino acids. The V segment lost 6 bases and the J segment 3 bases; nucleotides outside the gene matches: 10. The CDR3, as DNA: TGCGCCAGCAGTCGTCGACAGGGGGCTGATTACACTGAAGCTTTCTTT. Its translation is CASSRRQGADYTEAFF.

This clone was recorded a few times. The V call is TRBV19, the J call TRBJ1-2, with D unclear. V was cut by 7 bases and J by 7 bases, with 16 bases left in between. Germline CDR1 and CDR2: LNHDA and SQIVND (reference sequence). This CDR3 is 13 amino acids long. CDR3 region: CASMSRLAVGYTF. CDR3 nucleotide sequence: TGTGCCAGTATGTCCAGGCTCGCGGTTGGCTACACCTTC.

V and J are TRBV30 and TRBJ1-6; no firm D call. V lost 2 bases and J 9 bases, leaving 8 bases between the germline ends. The germline V gene encodes CDR1 GTSNPN and CDR2 SVGIG (reference sequence). The CDR3 is 12 amino acids. CDR3 sequence: CAWSRAGSPLHF. CDR3 nucleotide sequence: TGTGCCTGGAGTAGGGCGGGTTCACCCCTCCACTTT.

The CDR3 bases are TGTGCCAGCAAACCGACAGGGAGCCCCTACGAGCAGTACTTC. This gives the protein CASKPTGSPYEQYF. The gene calls are TRBV6-5 and TRBJ2-7; the match to TRBD1 covers 7 bases. CDR1 is MNHEY, CDR2 SVGAGI, per germline. Trimming removed 7 bases from V and 2 bases from J; junction bases left unmatched: 8. This CDR3 contains 14 residues.

The chain links TRBV6-5 to TRBJ2-3; 8 bases align to TRBD2. The junction had 3 bases not matched to a gene; V was cut back by 2 bases and J by 2 bases. This CDR3 has 15 residues. Germline V gene data show CDR1 as MNHEY and CDR2 as SVGAGI. In nucleotides, the CDR3 is TGTGCCAGCAGTTACATAGCGGGGACCACAGATACGCAGTATTTT. It codes for CASSYIAGTTDTQYF.

The chain combines TRBV5-8 with TRBJ2-1; D unresolved. Trimming shortened V by 0 bases and J by 0 bases, and 10 bases separated the two germline ends. The CDR3 consists of 16 residues. Germline V gives CDR1 SGHTS, CDR2 YDEGEE. The CDR3 loop reads CASSLVSAYSYNEQFF. CDR3 DNA: TGTGCCAGCAGCTTGGTTTCGGCGTACTCCTACAATGAGCAGTTCTTC.

The rearrangement links TRBV30 to TRBJ1-2; TRBD1 might be the D (5 bases). This CDR3 contains 14 residues. V was trimmed by 2 bases and J by 6 bases, leaving 16 bases between them. The V gene's germline CDR1 is GTSNPN and CDR2 SVGIG (reference sequence). The CDR3 protein is CAWSPVRGRHGYTF. DNA of the CDR3: TGTGCCTGGAGTCCCGTTAGGGGCAGGCATGGCTACACCTTC. The variable domain in full, with the rest retrieved from reference TRBV30 and TRBJ1-2, is SQTIHQWPATLVQPVGSPLSLECTVEGTSNPNLYWYRQAAGRGLQLLFYSVGIGQISSEVPQNLSASRPQDRQFILSSKKLLLSDSGFYLCAWSPVRGRHGYTFGSGTRLTVV.

This chain connects TRBV4-1 to TRBJ2-3; D is unresolved. The CDR3 is 16 amino acids. Trimming cost V 0 bases and J 4 bases, with 14 bases left between them. CDR1 MGHRA and CDR2 YSYEKL come from the germline V gene. Written as DNA, the CDR3 is TGCGCCAGCAGCCAAGAAGGGCAGGTCCGGGCAGATACGCAGTATTTT. It yields the protein CASSQEGQVRADTQYF.

The chain is built from TRBV7-9 and TRBJ1-3; 9 bases align to TRBD1. Trimming cost V 5 bases and J 4 bases; bases outside gene matches: 9. CDR1 is SEHNR, CDR2 FQNEAQ, per germline (reference sequence). The length of the CDR3 is 16 residues. This CDR3 is CASSRWDREEGNTIYF. In nucleotides, the CDR3 is TGTGCCAGCAGCCGCTGGGACAGGGAAGAAGGAAACACCATATATTTT.

CDR3 protein: CASSLVAAGGPGELFF. CDR3 bases: TGTGCCAGCAGCTTAGTAGCAGCGGGGGGTCCCGGGGAGCTGTTTTTT. V gene TRBV7-8 combines with J gene TRBJ2-2; 9 bases map to TRBD2. The CDR3 spans 16 residues. Germline CDR1 SGHVS, CDR2 FQNEAQ. J lost 6 bases, V lost 1 base, and 6 bases had no gene match. The entire variable domain, with the rest obtained from reference TRBV7-8 and TRBJ2-2, is as follows: GAGVSQSPRYKVAKRGQDVALRCDPISGHVSLFWYQQALGQGPEFLTYFQNEAQLDKSGLPSDRFFAERPEGSVSTLKIQRTQQEDSAVYLCASSLVAAGGPGELFFGEGSRLTVL.

V gene TRBV13 combines with J gene TRBJ2-1; 8 positions match TRBD2. The CDR3 runs 16 residues. V shed 0 bases and J 3 bases; nucleotides not matched to a gene: 4. From germline, CDR1 is PRHDT and CDR2 FYEKMQ (reference sequence). This CDR3 is CASSLGSAGGYNEQFF. The CDR3 nucleotides read TGTGCCAGCAGCTTAGGCTCGGCGGGGGGCTACAATGAGCAGTTCTTC.